Listed here are 22 T cell receptor beta chains from one sample, sequenced in a study of spatial heterogeneity in lung cancer. TCRdb itself ran the 5' RACE reads through MiXCR, one entry per CDR3 protein. The repertoire has roughly 5,000 distinct CDR3 sequences, roughly 23% of them found once; the top ten carry approximately 9.4%. Antigens for these TCRs are unknown. Time point described: sample taken at primary tumor resection. Study findings and constraints: In tumors, expanded intratumoral alpha and beta TCR counts tracked mutation counts.

Sequences were derived from lung tumor tissue, sampled at surgery. The receptors originated from a male donor with early-stage non-small cell lung cancer.

This clonotype has a count of ten or more. V is TRBV25-1 and J is TRBJ2-7, with 9 positions matching TRBD2. V gave up 3 bases and J gave up 4 bases; unmatched junction bases: 4. CDR3 length equals 14 residues. Per germline, CDR1 MGHDK and CDR2 SYGVNS. CDR3 in DNA: TGTGCCAGCAGTGATCCCCTAGCGGGATACGAGCAGTACTTC. Its translation: CASSDPLAGYEQYF.

This clonotype was counted a few times. V is TRBV11-3 and J is TRBJ1-2; D is uncertain. Trimming removed 2 bases at V and 4 bases at J, with 20 bases between. The CDR3 has 17 amino acids. Germline V CDR1 and CDR2: SGHNT, YENEEA. CDR3 coding DNA: TGTGCCAGCAGCTTACGTTGTCCACAGTGCTCCTTCTATGGCTACACCTTC. Residues: CASSLRCPQCSFYGYTF.

This clonotype was detected only a few times. V usage is TRBV11-3 and J usage is TRBJ2-3, with D possibly matching TRBD2 (5 bases). The CDR3 consists of 14 residues. V gave up 9 bases and J gave up 0 bases, with 13 bases separating them. CDR1 and CDR2 (germline): SGHNT, YENEEA. This CDR3 reads CARRAAPSTDTQYF. The CDR3, as DNA: TGTGCCAGGCGAGCGGCCCCTAGCACAGATACGCAGTATTTT.

This clonotype was seen a few times. The chain has TRBV2 and TRBJ2-7; D possibly matches TRBD1 or TRBD2 (5 bases each). Germline CDR1 and CDR2: SNHLY and FYNNEI. The CDR3 loop spans 14 amino acids. V lost 6 bases, J lost 3 bases, and 15 bases lay in between. The CDR3 loop is CASREQGGSYEQYF. CDR3 bases: TGTGCCAGCAGGGAGCAGGGTGGGAGCTACGAGCAGTACTTC. Drawing the rest from reference TRBV2 and TRBJ2-7, the complete variable domain is EPEVTQTPSHQVTQMGQEVILRCVPISNHLYFYWYRQILGQKVEFLVSFYNNEISEKSEIFDDQFSVERPDGSNFTLKIRSTKLEDSAMYFCASREQGGSYEQYFGPGTRLTVT.

This clonotype is labeled medium-sized. The chain carries TRBV20-1 and TRBJ2-7, with TRBD1 as a possible D gene (6 bases). In germline, CDR1 is DFQATT, CDR2 SNEGSKA (reference sequence). The CDR3 length is 12 residues. Trimming stripped 2 bases from V and 7 bases from J, with 12 bases between. The chain's CDR3 is CSARLDSLEQYF. The CDR3 DNA sequence: TGCAGTGCTAGATTGGACAGTTTGGAGCAGTACTTC.

This clonotype ranks as medium-sized. The chain recombines TRBV5-1 with TRBJ2-4; D is uncertain. Germline loops: CDR1 SGHRS, CDR2 YFSETQ. V was pared by 1 base and J by 6 bases, with 17 bases between. The CDR3 extends over 16 amino acids. This chain's CDR3 is CASSLRFGQAGNIQYF. As DNA, the CDR3 is TGCGCCAGCAGCTTGAGGTTTGGGCAGGCCGGAAACATTCAGTACTTC. Looking up the rest from reference TRBV5-1 and TRBJ2-4 gives the full variable domain: KAGVTQTPRYLIKTRGQQVTLSCSPISGHRSVSWYQQTPGQGLQFLFEYFSETQRNKGNFPGRFSGRQFSNSRSEMNVSTLELGDSALYLCASSLRFGQAGNIQYFGAGTRLSVL.

This clonotype was observed a few times. This sequence joins TRBV4-3 and TRBJ2-1; 13 bases align to TRBD2. Per germline, CDR1 LGHNA and CDR2 YSLEER. The CDR3 covers 16 residues. The V and J ends lost 4 bases and 7 bases, in that order; junction bases with no gene match: 7. Here the CDR3 reads CASSRTSGSSGNEQFF. The CDR3, as DNA: TGCGCCAGCAGCCGGACTAGCGGGAGCTCGGGGAATGAGCAGTTCTTC.

Here the CDR3 DNA reads TGCGCCAGCAGCTTTGACGTGGAGACCCAGTACTTC. Its protein is CASSFDVETQYF. This sequence joins TRBV5-1 and TRBJ2-5, with no clear D. Germline V lookup: CDR1 SGHRS, CDR2 YFSETQ. Between the trimmed V and J ends, which lost 2 bases and 5 bases, there was a span of 7 bases. The CDR3 sequence is 12 residues long.

Judged by abundance, this clonotype is medium-sized. V gene TRBV3-1 combines with J gene TRBJ2-1, with 11 nucleotides matching TRBD2. Germline V gene sequence: CDR1 LGHDT, CDR2 YNNKEL (reference sequence). J gave up 5 bases and V 6 bases, and 6 bases lay outside the gene matches. This CDR3 is built from 15 residues. The CDR3 sequence: CASRLTSGGNNEQFF. CDR3 bases: TGTGCCAGCAGGCTCACTAGCGGGGGCAACAATGAGCAGTTCTTC.

The chain couples TRBV28 to TRBJ2-6; D gene uncertain. This CDR3 is built from 15 residues. Trimming took 2 bases from V and 2 from J, leaving 7 bases between them. Germline lookup yields CDR1 MDHEN and CDR2 SYDVKM. The CDR3 bases are TGTGCCAGCAGTTTAGACGTAACTGGGGCCAACGTCCTGACTTTC. It yields the protein CASSLDVTGANVLTF.

This clonotype was detected many times. The genes are TRBV7-2 and TRBJ2-5; no firm D call. CDR1 and CDR2 from the germline V gene are SGHTA and FQGNSA. CDR3 size: 15 residues. V lost 5 bases, J lost 1 base, and 14 bases lay in between. The CDR3 region has the DNA TGTGCCAGCAGCAAACATCCGACGACCCAAGAGACCCAGTACTTC. Translating it yields CASSKHPTTQETQYF.

By share, this clonotype ranks as medium-sized. The chain is built from TRBV29-1 and TRBJ2-2; the match to TRBD2 covers 7 bases. Germline values: CDR1 SQVTM, CDR2 ANQGSEA. The CDR3 runs to 12 residues. The CDR3 sequence: CSWRGTTGELFF. The CDR3 DNA is TGCAGTTGGCGGGGGACCACCGGGGAGCTGTTTTTT.

This clonotype qualifies as medium-sized. The genes are TRBV2 and TRBJ2-5; weak D call: TRBD1 (6 bases). Trimming pared 3 bases from V and 5 bases from J, leaving 16 bases between. Germline V CDR1 and CDR2: SNHLY, FYNNEI. The CDR3 contains 15 residues. The CDR3 sequence: CASSEIPTGQETQYF. The CDR3 region has the DNA TGTGCCAGCAGTGAGATCCCCACAGGGCAGGAGACCCAGTACTTC. Filled out from reference TRBV2 and TRBJ2-5, the complete variable domain reads EPEVTQTPSHQVTQMGQEVILRCVPISNHLYFYWYRQILGQKVEFLVSFYNNEISEKSEIFDDQFSVERPDGSNFTLKIRSTKLEDSAMYFCASSEIPTGQETQYFGPGTRLLVL.

The V and J genes are TRBV28 and TRBJ1-1, with a tentative D call TRBD1 (6 bases). The germline V gene has CDR1 MDHEN and CDR2 SYDVKM. Trimming shortened V by 6 bases and J by 3 bases, and 14 bases separated the two germline ends. The CDR3 extends over 14 amino acids. CDR3 residues: CASSRRGGYTEAFF. In DNA form, the CDR3 reads TGTGCCAGCAGCCGACGAGGGGGTTACACTGAAGCTTTCTTT.

The J gene is TRBJ2-7, the V gene TRBV5-1; a weak D match, TRBD2 (5 bases). This CDR3 comprises 17 residues. Germline V gene sequence: CDR1 SGHRS, CDR2 YFSETQ. With 0 bases removed from V and 2 bases from J, the gap between germline ends came to 18 bases. The CDR3 DNA sequence: TGCGCCAGCAGCTTGGGCCTAAACCCCGGGAACCCCTACGAGCAGTACTTC. Amino acid sequence: CASSLGLNPGNPYEQYF.

This clonotype is categorized as medium-sized. The chain employs TRBV28 and TRBJ2-7, with D possibly being TRBD2 (5 bases). Trimming left V 6 bases short and J 2 bases short, with 11 bases between. CDR1 is MDHEN and CDR2 is SYDVKM in the germline V gene. This CDR3 has 13 residues. The CDR3 nucleotides read TGTGCCAGCAGGCTTGGAGGAGCCTACGAGCAGTACTTC. This sequence encodes CASRLGGAYEQYF.

V usage is TRBV7-9 and J usage is TRBJ2-7; the D call may be TRBD1 or TRBD2 (5 bases each). V was clipped by 4 bases and J by 6 bases, with 16 bases between them. CDR1 and CDR2 from the germline V gene are SEHNR and FQNEAQ (reference sequence). The CDR3 consists of 14 residues. The CDR3 DNA reads as TGTGCCAGCAGCTCGTCATCTACAGGAGGCGAGCAGTACTTC. Protein: CASSSSSTGGEQYF. The full variable domain, with the rest looked up from reference TRBV7-9 and TRBJ2-7, is DTGVSQNPRHKITKRGQNVTFRCDPISEHNRLYWYRQTLGQGPEFLTYFQNEAQLEKSRLLSDRFSAERPKGSFSTLEIQRTEQGDSAMYLCASSSSSTGGEQYFGPGTRLTVT.

The sample holds a few counts of this clonotype. The gene calls are TRBV28 and TRBJ2-5, with 9 nucleotides matching TRBD1. This CDR3 has 14 residues. V trimming: 5 bases; J trimming: 5 bases; junction bases outside the gene matches: 6. Germline V CDR1 and CDR2: MDHEN, SYDVKM. Here the CDR3 reads CASSRTGARETQYF. As DNA, the CDR3 is TGTGCCAGCAGTCGGACAGGGGCGCGGGAGACCCAGTACTTC.

The table lists this clonotype with a count of one. The chain joins TRBV19 to TRBJ2-3; weak D call: TRBD2 (5 bases). The germline V and J ends were trimmed by 4 bases and 2 bases, with 13 bases remaining between them. Germline V gene data show CDR1 as LNHDA and CDR2 as SQIVND (reference sequence). This CDR3 contains 15 residues. CDR3 nucleotides: TGTGCCAGTAGTACACGGACTTCCAACACAGATACGCAGTATTTT. Its translation is CASSTRTSNTDTQYF.

The chain links TRBV6-5 to TRBJ2-7; TRBD2 aligns across 10 bases. Germline CDR1 MNHEY, CDR2 SVGAGI. Germline trimming cut 0 bases from V and 5 bases from J; bases unmatched to any gene: 10. The CDR3 runs to 17 residues. CDR3 coding DNA: TGTGCCAGCAGTTACTCCCCTTCTAGCGGGAGAGTCCACGAGCAGTACTTC. Translated: CASSYSPSSGRVHEQYF.

This clonotype was detected only a few times. The V gene is TRBV7-2, the J gene TRBJ2-7; D perhaps matches TRBD2 (5 bases). V gave up 1 base and J gave up 5 bases, with 15 bases separating them. The CDR3 has 15 residues. CDR1 SGHTA and CDR2 FQGNSA come from the germline V gene. The CDR3 reads CASSLDFGRIDEQYF. CDR3 nucleotides: TGTGCCAGCAGCTTAGACTTTGGGAGAATCGACGAGCAGTACTTC. Filled out from reference TRBV7-2 and TRBJ2-7, the complete variable domain reads GAGVSQSPSNKVTEKGKDVELRCDPISGHTALYWYRQSLGQGLEFLIYFQGNSAPDKSGLPSDRFSAERTGGSVSTLTIQRTQQEDSAVYLCASSLDFGRIDEQYFGPGTRLTVT.

V usage is TRBV18 and J usage is TRBJ1-1; no clear D. Germline V gene sequence: CDR1 KGHSH, CDR2 LQKENI. This CDR3 comprises 14 residues. Trimming pared 2 bases from V and 2 bases from J, leaving 9 bases between. The CDR3 coding sequence is TGTGCCAGCTCACCAGCCGCAAAAAACACTGAAGCTTTCTTT. Its translation is CASSPAAKNTEAFF. Full variable domain (missing parts from reference TRBV18 and TRBJ1-1): NAGVMQNPRHLVRRRGQEARLRCSPMKGHSHVYWYRQLPEEGLKFMVYLQKENIIDESGMPKERFSAEFPKEGPSILRIQQVVRGDSAAYFCASSPAAKNTEAFFGQGTRLTVV.